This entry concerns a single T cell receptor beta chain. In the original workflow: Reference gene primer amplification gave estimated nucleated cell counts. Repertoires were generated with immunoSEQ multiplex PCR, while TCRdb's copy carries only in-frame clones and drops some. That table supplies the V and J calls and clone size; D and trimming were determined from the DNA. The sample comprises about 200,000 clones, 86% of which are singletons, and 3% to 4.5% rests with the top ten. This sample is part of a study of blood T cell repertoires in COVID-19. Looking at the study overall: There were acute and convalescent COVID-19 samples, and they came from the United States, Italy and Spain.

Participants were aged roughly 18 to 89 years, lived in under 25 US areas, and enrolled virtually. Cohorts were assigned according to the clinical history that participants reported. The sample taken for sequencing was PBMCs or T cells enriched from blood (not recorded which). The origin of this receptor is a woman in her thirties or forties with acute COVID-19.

The CDR3 region has the DNA TGTGCCAGCAGCGTAGACTTGTTCCGGGAGCTGTTTTTT. The encoded protein is CASSVDLFRELFF. This sequence joins TRBV9 and TRBJ2-2; no reliable D call. V gave up 0 bases and J gave up 9 bases, with 9 bases separating them. The V gene's germline CDR1 is SGDLS and CDR2 YYNGEE. The CDR3 extends over 13 amino acids.